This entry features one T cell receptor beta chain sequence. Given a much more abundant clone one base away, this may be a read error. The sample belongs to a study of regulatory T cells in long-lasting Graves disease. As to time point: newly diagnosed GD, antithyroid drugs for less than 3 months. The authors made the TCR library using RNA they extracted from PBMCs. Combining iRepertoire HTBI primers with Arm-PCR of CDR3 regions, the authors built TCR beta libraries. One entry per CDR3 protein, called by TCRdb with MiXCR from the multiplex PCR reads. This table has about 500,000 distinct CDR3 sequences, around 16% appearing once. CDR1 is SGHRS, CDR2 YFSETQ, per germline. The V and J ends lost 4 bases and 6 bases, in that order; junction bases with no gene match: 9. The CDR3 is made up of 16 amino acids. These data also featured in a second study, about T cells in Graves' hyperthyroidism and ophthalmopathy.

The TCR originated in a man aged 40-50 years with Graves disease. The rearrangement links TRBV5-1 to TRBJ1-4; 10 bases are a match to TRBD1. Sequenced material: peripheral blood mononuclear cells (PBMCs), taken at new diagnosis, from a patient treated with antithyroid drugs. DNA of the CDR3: TGCGCCAGCAGCCTGGGGGACAGGGGTTATGATGAAAAACTGTTTTTT. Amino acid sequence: CASSLGDRGYDEKLFF.